A selection of T cell receptor beta chains follows, all from one sample in a study of long-term antiretroviral therapy in people with HIV. TCRdb's table, derived via immunoSEQ multiplex PCR, lists solely in-frame clones and lacks some. Of 20,000 to 25,000 clones listed, around 79% were seen once; the top ten hold approximately 5.1%. The sample consisted of unsorted PBMCs, taken 0.3 years after starting antiretroviral therapy. The receptors originated from a man between 50 and 59 years old with HIV. CDR3s include the opening cysteine and the closing phenylalanine or tryptophan. A D gene is named only where the DNA matches it firmly. Only part of the rows carry a size: once, few, many, or a class if the clone is expanded.

j_gene: TRBJ1-6
abundance: .
v_gene: TRBV6-5
d_gene: TRBD1
CDR3aa: CASSSAGGGNSPLHF
CDR3nt: TGTGCCAGCAGTTCGGCAGGGGGCGGGAATTCACCCCTCCACTTT

j_gene: TRBJ1-2
abundance: once
v_gene: TRBV28
d_gene: .
CDR3aa: CASHQEGYTF
CDR3nt: TGTGCCAGTCACCAAGAGGGCTACACCTTC

j_gene: TRBJ1-1
abundance: .
v_gene: TRBV7-9
d_gene: .
CDR3aa: CASSSTDMNTEAFF
CDR3nt: TGTGCCAGCAGCTCTACAGACATGAACACTGAAGCTTTCTTT

j_gene: TRBJ2-7
abundance: few
v_gene: TRBV7-9
d_gene: .
CDR3aa: CASSHPISGHEQYF
CDR3nt: TGTGCCAGCAGCCACCCCATCTCGGGCCACGAGCAGTACTTC

j_gene: TRBJ2-2
abundance: .
v_gene: TRBV11-3
d_gene: TRBD1
CDR3aa: CASSPPVDRGGIGELFF
CDR3nt: TGTGCCAGCAGCCCCCCTGTGGACAGGGGGGGAATCGGGGAGCTGTTTTTT

j_gene: TRBJ2-5
abundance: .
v_gene: TRBV7-6
d_gene: .
CDR3aa: CASSLRGRGETQYF
CDR3nt: TGTGCCAGCAGCTTACGGGGCAGGGGAGAGACCCAGTACTTC

j_gene: TRBJ2-1
abundance: .
v_gene: TRBV7-2
d_gene: .
CDR3aa: CASSASRTRLNEQFF
CDR3nt: TGTGCCAGCAGCGCCTCCCGGACTCGGCTCAATGAGCAGTTCTTC

j_gene: TRBJ1-2
abundance: .
v_gene: TRBV4-3
d_gene: .
CDR3aa: CASSQEILENYGYTF
CDR3nt: TGCGCCAGCAGCCAAGAGATCCTGGAAAACTATGGCTACACCTTC

j_gene: TRBJ2-2
abundance: .
v_gene: TRBV6-5
d_gene: .
CDR3aa: CASNPGNTGELFF
CDR3nt: TGTGCCAGCAACCCTGGGAACACCGGGGAGCTGTTTTTT

j_gene: TRBJ1-1
abundance: .
v_gene: TRBV7-9
d_gene: .
CDR3aa: CASSRIWGHTEAFF
CDR3nt: TGTGCCAGCAGCCGGATTTGGGGGCACACTGAAGCTTTCTTT

j_gene: TRBJ2-7
abundance: .
v_gene: TRBV9
d_gene: .
CDR3aa: CASSTDTRSSYEQYF
CDR3nt: TGTGCCAGCAGCACCGACACTCGAAGCTCCTACGAGCAGTACTTC

j_gene: TRBJ1-1
abundance: .
v_gene: TRBV19
d_gene: TRBD1
CDR3aa: CASSIGWDGTVMNTEAFF
CDR3nt: TGTGCCAGTAGTATAGGGTGGGACGGGACAGTCATGAACACTGAAGCTTTCTTT

j_gene: TRBJ2-7
abundance: .
v_gene: TRBV18
d_gene: TRBD1
CDR3aa: CASSISPGQGTYEQYF
CDR3nt: TGTGCCAGCTCGATTTCTCCGGGACAGGGGACTTACGAGCAGTACTTC

j_gene: TRBJ2-7
abundance: .
v_gene: TRBV7-7
d_gene: TRBD1
CDR3aa: CASSRDRDNEQYF
CDR3nt: TGTGCTAGCTCCAGGGACAGGGACAACGAGCAGTACTTC

j_gene: TRBJ2-1
abundance: .
v_gene: TRBV6-5
d_gene: TRBD2
CDR3aa: CASTPGLEYNEQFF
CDR3nt: TGTGCCAGCACCCCGGGACTAGAGTACAATGAGCAGTTCTTC

j_gene: TRBJ1-1
abundance: .
v_gene: TRBV6-5
d_gene: .
CDR3aa: CASTPQRNTEAFF
CDR3nt: TGTGCCAGCACCCCACAGAGGAACACTGAAGCTTTCTTT

j_gene: TRBJ1-4
abundance: .
v_gene: TRBV2
d_gene: .
CDR3aa: CASSEGRQPVPLEKLFF
CDR3nt: TGTGCCAGCAGTGAAGGAAGACAGCCTGTGCCCCTTGAAAAACTGTTTTTT

j_gene: TRBJ1-5
abundance: .
v_gene: TRBV18
d_gene: .
CDR3aa: CASSPRRENSNQPQHF
CDR3nt: TGTGCCAGCTCACCAAGACGAGAGAATAGCAATCAGCCCCAGCATTTT

j_gene: TRBJ2-1
abundance: .
v_gene: TRBV10-3
d_gene: .
CDR3aa: CAISESSLGISYNEQFF
CDR3nt: TGTGCCATCAGTGAGTCTAGTCTCGGGATCTCCTACAATGAGCAGTTCTTC

j_gene: TRBJ2-3
abundance: .
v_gene: TRBV19
d_gene: .
CDR3aa: CASSIDPSTDTQYF
CDR3nt: TGTGCCAGTAGTATAGATCCGAGCACAGATACGCAGTATTTT

j_gene: TRBJ2-5
abundance: .
v_gene: TRBV10-3
d_gene: TRBD2
CDR3aa: CAISGTSGFQETQYF
CDR3nt: TGTGCCATCAGTGGGACTAGCGGGTTCCAAGAGACCCAGTACTTC

j_gene: TRBJ1-2
abundance: .
v_gene: TRBV28
d_gene: .
CDR3aa: CASSLGGVGYGYTF
CDR3nt: TGTGCCAGCAGTTTGGGAGGGGTCGGCTATGGCTACACCTTC

j_gene: TRBJ1-2
abundance: .
v_gene: TRBV29-1
d_gene: TRBD1
CDR3aa: CSVVGTGEGYTF
CDR3nt: TGCAGCGTTGTGGGGACAGGGGAAGGCTACACCTTC

j_gene: TRBJ1-2
abundance: .
v_gene: TRBV19
d_gene: .
CDR3aa: CASSIWQTYGYTF
CDR3nt: TGTGCCAGTAGTATCTGGCAGACCTATGGCTACACCTTC

j_gene: TRBJ1-5
abundance: .
v_gene: TRBV5-1
d_gene: .
CDR3aa: CASSLTPTDSNQPQHF
CDR3nt: TGCGCCAGCAGCTTGACCCCCACAGATAGCAATCAGCCCCAGCATTTT

j_gene: TRBJ2-7
abundance: .
v_gene: TRBV5-1
d_gene: .
CDR3aa: CASSPPANEQYF
CDR3nt: TGCGCCAGCAGCCCCCCCGCAAACGAGCAGTACTTC

j_gene: TRBJ1-1
abundance: .
v_gene: TRBV30
d_gene: .
CDR3aa: CAWKGGVNTEAFF
CDR3nt: TGTGCCTGGAAAGGCGGGGTGAACACTGAAGCTTTCTTT

j_gene: TRBJ2-1
abundance: .
v_gene: TRBV10-1
d_gene: .
CDR3aa: CASSNGPDNEQFF
CDR3nt: TGCGCCAGCAGTAACGGGCCTGACAATGAGCAGTTCTTC

j_gene: TRBJ2-2
abundance: .
v_gene: TRBV19
d_gene: .
CDR3aa: CASSIVGHRELFF
CDR3nt: TGTGCCAGTAGTATCGTGGGACACCGGGAGCTGTTTTTT

j_gene: TRBJ1-1
abundance: once
v_gene: TRBV10-2
d_gene: .
CDR3aa: CASREDLNTEAFF
CDR3nt: TGCGCCAGCAGAGAGGACCTAAACACTGAAGCTTTCTTT

j_gene: TRBJ1-2
abundance: .
v_gene: TRBV5-4
d_gene: .
CDR3aa: CASSLDIIYGYTF
CDR3nt: TGTGCCAGCAGTTTGGACATCATCTATGGCTACACCTTC

j_gene: TRBJ2-7
abundance: .
v_gene: TRBV30
d_gene: .
CDR3aa: CAWSVRISSYEQYF
CDR3nt: TGTGCCTGGAGTGTAAGGATAAGCTCCTACGAGCAGTACTTC

j_gene: TRBJ2-7
abundance: .
v_gene: TRBV19
d_gene: TRBD1
CDR3aa: CASTPTGRSYEQYF
CDR3nt: TGTGCCAGTACTCCGACAGGGCGTTCCTACGAGCAGTACTTC

j_gene: TRBJ2-5
abundance: .
v_gene: TRBV4-3
d_gene: TRBD2
CDR3aa: CASSQAVGAGVVTQYF
CDR3nt: TGCGCCAGCAGCCAAGCCGTCGGTGCGGGAGTGGTGACCCAGTACTTC

j_gene: TRBJ1-1
abundance: .
v_gene: TRBV18
d_gene: .
CDR3aa: CASSHPGTPNTEAFF
CDR3nt: TGTGCCAGCTCACACCCCGGGACGCCAAACACTGAAGCTTTCTTT

j_gene: TRBJ1-2
abundance: once
v_gene: TRBV6-6
d_gene: TRBD1
CDR3aa: CASSRGTDAGYGYTF
CDR3nt: TGTGCCAGCAGTCGGGGGACAGACGCAGGCTATGGCTACACCTTC

j_gene: TRBJ2-7
abundance: once
v_gene: TRBV4-3
d_gene: TRBD2
CDR3aa: CASSQVATSGEAYEQYF
CDR3nt: TGCGCCAGCAGCCAAGTTGCGACTAGCGGGGAAGCCTACGAGCAGTACTTC